This TCR beta chain was recovered during a study of response to subunit inactivated influenza vaccine. Study outcomes and limitations: Seasonal influenza vaccination, on each occasion, was suggested by the authors to recruit few new T cells.

TCRdb ran MiXCR on the RT-PCR reads and lists one entry per CDR3 protein. The sample consists of 540,000 or so distinct CDR3 sequences, 10% to 15% of them appearing once. Points on this clonotype: Its antigen is as yet unknown.

The sequenced sample was PBMCs from blood, obtained about 40 days after vaccination. The sequence derives from a man between 45 and 60 years old who received an inactivated influenza vaccine.

CDR3 bases: TGTGCCAGCAGTGTAAGGACAGGGGTAGGCTACACCTTC. Its translation is CASSVRTGVGYTF. V and J are TRBV25-1 and TRBJ1-2; 9 bases map to TRBD1. CDR1 is MGHDK and CDR2 is SYGVNS in the germline V gene. Unmatched junction bases numbered 5, after V lost 4 bases and J lost 8 bases. The CDR3 runs to 13 residues.